These 13 T cell receptor beta chains share one sample of origin, sequenced in a study of T cells in Graves' hyperthyroidism and ophthalmopathy. Amplified TCR beta CDR3 regions derived from RNA transcripts. The TCR CDR3 was amplified in a first-round RT-PCR using the HTBI primer set. TCRdb reprocessed the multiplex PCR reads via MiXCR and lists one record per CDR3 protein. The sample contains 500,000 to 600,000 distinct CDR3 sequences, around 43% of which appear only once. The specimen was peripheral blood or thyroid tissue (not recorded which). Source of these receptors: an adult woman with Graves' disease, either hyperthyroidism or ophthalmopathy (not recorded which).

This clonotype was counted at least ten times. The chain has TRBV7-2 and TRBJ1-2, with 10 bases fitting TRBD1. J lost 0 bases, V lost 5 bases, and 6 bases had no gene match. Germline CDR1 SGHTA, CDR2 FQGNSA. This CDR3 has 16 residues. CDR3 bases: TGTGCCAGCAGCGAGACAGGGGGCCAAGCTAACTATGGCTACACCTTC. This codes for CASSETGGQANYGYTF.

The chain combines TRBV20-1 with TRBJ1-2, with D hard to call. The CDR3 consists of 13 residues. The V and J ends lost 6 bases and 4 bases respectively, with 15 bases between them. Germline V gene lookup returns CDR1 DFQATT and CDR2 SNEGSKA (reference sequence). The CDR3 nucleotides are TGCAGTGCCACCCCTAGGACGAGCTATGGCTACACCTTC. Its protein product is CSATPRTSYGYTF.

Many counts were recorded for this clonotype. V gene TRBV7-3 combines with J gene TRBJ2-7; D not certain. This CDR3 contains 14 residues. Germline V CDR1 and CDR2: SGHTA, FQGTGA. Trimming shortened V by 3 bases and J by 3 bases, and 12 bases separated the two germline ends. The CDR3 DNA reads TGTGCCAGCAGCTTCGTATGGAGATTCTACGAGCAGTACTTC. It codes for CASSFVWRFYEQYF. Looking up the rest from reference TRBV7-3 and TRBJ2-7 gives the full variable domain: GAGVSQTPSNKVTEKGKYVELRCDPISGHTALYWYRQSLGQGPEFLIYFQGTGAADDSGLPNDRFFAVRPEGSVSTLKIQRTERGDSAVYLCASSFVWRFYEQYFGPGTRLTVT.

The chain couples TRBV2 to TRBJ1-5; unclear D gene. The V gene lost 1 base and the J gene lost 13 bases, with 2 bases spanning the gap. CDR1 SNHLY and CDR2 FYNNEI come from the germline V gene. This CDR3 spans 9 amino acids. The CDR3 DNA follows: TGTGCCAGCAGTGAAGGACAGCATTTT. This encodes CASSEGQHF.

The V call is TRBV10-1, the J call TRBJ1-1; D call uncertain. This CDR3 has 13 amino acids. V gave up 6 bases and J gave up 0 bases, with 8 bases separating them. CDR1 is WNHNN and CDR2 is SYGVQD in the germline V gene (reference sequence). CDR3 sequence (DNA): TGCGCCAGCAGACTCGAGATGAACACTGAAGCTTTCTTT. Its protein product is CASRLEMNTEAFF.

This clonotype showed up many times. The chain carries TRBV7-9 and TRBJ1-4; D may be TRBD1 (5 bases). The germline V gene has CDR1 SEHNR and CDR2 FQNEAQ (reference sequence). V was shortened by 3 bases and J by 14 bases, with 10 bases between the two germline ends. The CDR3 length is 11 residues. CDR3 coding DNA: TGTGCCAGCAGCTTGGACATGCTGCTGTTTTTT. The encoded protein is CASSLDMLLFF.

The rearrangement links TRBV6-9 to TRBJ2-7; D gene uncertain. V was pared by 2 bases and J by 0 bases, with 11 bases between. Germline CDR1 and CDR2: MNHGY and SVAAGI. The CDR3 totals 15 residues. In DNA, the CDR3 is TGTGCCAGCAGTTATGTTTCCCGTAGCTCCTACGAGCAGTACTTC. Residues: CASSYVSRSSYEQYF.

V usage is TRBV7-6 and J usage is TRBJ2-5; 13 bases align to TRBD2. The CDR3 extends over 17 amino acids. Germline trimming cut 5 bases from V and 4 bases from J; bases unmatched to any gene: 10. The V gene's germline CDR1 is SGHVS and CDR2 FNYEAQ. The CDR3 DNA follows: TGTGCCAGCAGCCAAACCCCGGGACTAGCGGGGATAGAGACCCAGTACTTC. Its protein is CASSQTPGLAGIETQYF.

This clonotype was observed at least ten times. The rearrangement uses TRBV15 and TRBJ1-3; no definite D call. Trimming removed 0 bases from V and 0 bases from J, with 6 bases in between. The CDR3 is 15 residues long. Germline CDR1 reads LNHNV; CDR2 reads YYDKDF (reference sequence). The DNA of the CDR3 is TGTGCCACCAGCAGAGAGAGGTTCTCTGGAAACACCATATATTTT. Translated: CATSRERFSGNTIYF. Full variable domain (rest looked up from reference TRBV15 and TRBJ1-3): DAMVIQNPRYQVTQFGKPVTLSCSQTLNHNVMYWYQQKSSQAPKLLFHYYDKDFNNEADTPDNFQSRRPNTSFCFLDIRSPGLGDTAMYLCATSRERFSGNTIYFGEGSWLTVV.

The rearrangement links TRBV9 to TRBJ1-6; the match to TRBD1 covers 10 bases. The CDR3 is 17 residues long. J gave up 10 bases and V 5 bases, and 15 bases lay outside the gene matches. Germline CDR1 and CDR2: SGDLS and YYNGEE. The CDR3 nucleotides read TGTGCCAGCAGTAACCAGGACAGGGGGTCTATAGGATCACCCCTCCACTTT. It codes for CASSNQDRGSIGSPLHF.

This rearrangement joins TRBV7-9 to TRBJ1-2, with 7 bases fitting TRBD1. The V and J ends lost 5 bases and 8 bases, in that order; junction bases with no gene match: 11. This CDR3 contains 14 residues. Germline V lookup: CDR1 SEHNR, CDR2 FQNEAQ (reference sequence). Here the CDR3 DNA reads TGTGCCAGCAGCCGGACAGGACAGGCCGGGGGCTACACCTTC. Encoded protein: CASSRTGQAGGYTF.

About this clonotype: Since a much larger clone is just one base distant, this may be a read error. The conserved final phenylalanine or tryptophan is absent from the CDR3, which likely points to a read error. This chain uses TRBV4-2 with TRBJ1-1; the D gene is possibly TRBD1 (5 bases). V was clipped by 0 bases and J by 0 bases, with 20 bases between them. CDR1 and CDR2 from the germline V gene are LGHNA and YNFKEQ. The CDR3 extends over 19 amino acids. Here the CDR3 reads CASSQEGHDRAIMNTEAFL. CDR3 in DNA: TGTGCCAGCAGCCAAGAAGGGCACGACAGAGCCATCATGAACACTGAAGCTTTCCTT.

The V call is TRBV12-3 or TRBV12-4, the J call TRBJ1-5; D perhaps matches TRBD1 (5 bases). This CDR3 has 15 amino acids. The V end was cut by 3 bases, the J end by 5 bases, with 14 bases between. In nucleotides, the CDR3 is TGTGCCAGCAGTTTCCAGGGCGTTGGCTATCAGCCCCAGCATTTT. It translates to CASSFQGVGYQPQHF.